This TCR beta chain was found in a study of T-cell reconstitution after alpha-beta-depleted transplantation in children. Findings and caveats of the study: The main origin of T-cell counts and diversity one year after transplant was newly produced T cells.

Germline lookup yields CDR1 DFQATT and CDR2 SNEGSKA (reference sequence). The V gene lost 4 bases and the J gene lost 3 bases, with 7 bases spanning the gap. This CDR3 spans 11 amino acids. There are many counts of this clonotype. Its antigen is unknown. Unique molecular identifiers were built into the TCRbeta library. TCRdb reanalysed the PCR reads using MiXCR and keeps one entry per CDR3 protein. The sample includes about 300,000 distinct CDR3 sequences, around 7.3% of them seen just once. The chain recombines TRBV20-1 with TRBJ2-7, with D perhaps matching TRBD2 (5 bases). Specimen: peripheral blood, collected 360 days after TCRalphabeta/CD19-depleted stem cell transplant. The receptor's source is a female patient aged 2-9 years who had a stem cell transplant for Fanconi anemia, so the T cells may come from the graft donor. CDR3 in amino acids: CSANEGYEQYF. CDR3 bases: TGCAGTGCTAATGAGGGCTACGAGCAGTACTTC.